A selection of T cell receptor beta chains follows, all from one sample in a study of blood T cell repertoires in COVID-19. The method was immunoSEQ multiplex PCR; TCRdb's version includes in-frame clones alone and lacks a portion of them. This sample yields about 63,000 clones, of which roughly 85% are seen a single time; more than 15% belongs to the top ten. Sequenced sample: peripheral blood. The receptors derive from a woman of 80 years or more with acute or convalescent COVID-19. Each CDR3 is given with its conserved first and last residue. The D gene is left open where the match is weak. Rows may omit the clone size; those that give it use once, few, many or a size class.

j_call d_call clone_size v_call cdr3_nt cdr3_aa
TRBJ2-2 TRBD1 NA TRBV18 TGTGCCAGCTCACCGTCTCAGGGGGCTGCAAACACCGGGGAGCTGTTTTTT CASSPSQGAANTGELFF
TRBJ2-5 TRBD1 NA TRBV5-1 TGCGCCAGCAGCTTCCGGGACAGGGGAGAGACCCAGTACTTC CASSFRDRGETQYF
TRBJ1-1 TRBD1 few TRBV25-1 TGTGCCAGCAGTGGAGACAGGGGGGCTGAAGCTTTCTTT CASSGDRGAEAFF
TRBJ1-5 TRBD1 NA TRBV2 TGTGCCAGTGACGGGACAGGGGGTACCACTCAGCCCCAGCATTTT CASDGTGGTTQPQHF
TRBJ2-3 TRBD2 NA TRBV6-5 TGTGCCAGCAGGATGCGGGAGGGTCGTGATACGCAGTATTTT CASRMREGRDTQYF
TRBJ2-1 TRBD2 NA TRBV7-9 TGTGCCAGCAGCTTACCCGGACTAGCGGGGGCGAATGAGCAGTTCTTC CASSLPGLAGANEQFF
TRBJ1-1 NA NA TRBV27 TGTGCCAGCAGTTCGACAGGGAACACTGAAGCTTTCTTT CASSSTGNTEAFF
TRBJ1-2 NA NA TRBV24-1 TGTGCCACCAGTGATGCCAGGGGAAACTATGGCTACACCTTC CATSDARGNYGYTF
TRBJ2-1 TRBD2 NA TRBV7-7 TGTGCCAGCAGCCCCTCCCTAGCGGGGGCTAACAATGAGCAGTTCTTC CASSPSLAGANNEQFF
TRBJ2-7 NA NA TRBV20-1 TGCAGTGCTAGTTACCGGAGGACAGACCCGGGAATAGTACACTACGAGCAGTACTTC CSASYRRTDPGIVHYEQYF
TRBJ1-5 TRBD1 NA TRBV7-8 TGTGCCAGCAGCTTAGTAAGGGGGCTTGGCAATCAGCCCCAGCATTTT CASSLVRGLGNQPQHF
TRBJ1-1 TRBD1 NA TRBV5-8 TGTGCCAGCTACTTCAGGGACAGGAAGGGGGCTGAAGCTTTCTTT CASYFRDRKGAEAFF
TRBJ2-2 TRBD1 NA TRBV2 TGTGCCAGCAGTGTAGGATCTAGGGGGCTAAACACCGGGGAGCTGTTTTTT CASSVGSRGLNTGELFF
TRBJ2-1 TRBD2 NA TRBV4-1 TGCGCCAGCAGCCAAGAGGCGAGCGGGGGGGGAAGTTCCTACAATGAGCAGTTCTTC CASSQEASGGGSSYNEQFF
TRBJ1-5 TRBD1 NA TRBV13 TGTGCCAGCAGCAGCCGGGACAGGGGTGGTGTTAGCAATCAGCCCCAGCATTTT CASSSRDRGGVSNQPQHF
TRBJ1-1 TRBD1 NA TRBV28 TGTGCCAGCAGTCCAAGGGACAGGGGGCGCGCTGAAGCTTTCTTT CASSPRDRGRAEAFF
TRBJ1-1 NA NA TRBV6-2/TRBV6-3 TGTGCCAGCAGTTTACTGAGGGATGAAGCTTTCTTT CASSLLRDEAFF
TRBJ1-5 NA NA TRBV19 TGTGCCAGTACTAGTCTTACAGGGTACAATCAGCCCCAGCATTTT CASTSLTGYNQPQHF
TRBJ2-7 TRBD2 once TRBV10-3 TGTGCCGCGGGGCGGGAGTCATTCTACGAGCAGTACTTC CAAGRESFYEQYF
TRBJ1-1 NA NA TRBV5-8 TGTGCCAGCAAATTCAGGGTCAGAGACACTGAAGCTTTCTTT CASKFRVRDTEAFF
TRBJ2-1 TRBD2 NA TRBV9 TGTGCCAGCAGCCCACGACTAGCGGGAGGGCTCAATGAGCAGTTCTTC CASSPRLAGGLNEQFF
TRBJ2-7 TRBD2 NA TRBV10-3 TGTGCCACGAAGGGGATCCTAGCGGGAGGTTACGAGCAGTACTTC CATKGILAGGYEQYF
TRBJ1-5 TRBD1 NA TRBV2 TGTGCCAGCAGTGAAGGTGGGACAGGGCGCAATCAGCCCCAGCATTTT CASSEGGTGRNQPQHF
TRBJ2-1 NA NA TRBV20-1 TGCAGTGCTAGCCGCCGGGACTCCCCGTTCTTC CSASRRDSPFF
TRBJ1-5 TRBD1 NA TRBV9 TGTGCCAGCAGCGCGAGACAGGGGGGGCCCCAGCATTTT CASSARQGGPQHF
TRBJ1-2 NA NA TRBV28 TGTGCCAGCTTACTAGGGAACTATGGCTACACCTTC CASLLGNYGYTF
TRBJ1-4 TRBD1 NA TRBV2 TGTGCCAGCAGCCGACAGGGCATTGGTGAAAAACTGTTTTTT CASSRQGIGEKLFF
TRBJ2-7 TRBD1 NA TRBV5-1 TGCGCCAGCAGCATCGGACAGGGGAGGAGCGAGCAGTACTTC CASSIGQGRSEQYF
TRBJ2-1 NA NA TRBV15 TGTGCCACCAGCAGAGTAATCGTTGAGGATGAGCAGTTCTTC CATSRVIVEDEQFF
TRBJ1-4 NA few TRBV28 TGTGCCAGCAGCGATGGAGGGGAAAAACTGTTTTTT CASSDGGEKLFF
TRBJ2-2 TRBD2 NA TRBV3-1/TRBV3-2 TGTGCCAGCAGCCGGGGGGTAGCGGGTTATTCCACCGGGGAGCTGTTTTTT CASSRGVAGYSTGELFF
TRBJ1-1 NA NA TRBV29-1 TGCAGCGGGACCGGGGGGGGCAGGAGCACTGAAGCTTTCTTT CSGTGGGRSTEAFF
TRBJ2-7 NA NA TRBV6-4 TGTGCCAGCAGGAGGACAGTAACCTACGAGCAGTACTTC CASRRTVTYEQYF
TRBJ2-6 NA NA TRBV7-2 TGTGCCAGCAGCCCCCCCCTATCTGGGGCCAACGTCCTGACTTTC CASSPPLSGANVLTF
TRBJ1-1 NA NA TRBV19 TGTGCCAGTAGGGGGGACTTTCAGGCTTTCTTT CASRGDFQAFF
TRBJ2-7 TRBD2 NA TRBV3-1/TRBV3-2 TGTGCCAGCAGCCAAGTTCACCAAGCGGGAGGGCTGGGGGAGCAGTACTTC CASSQVHQAGGLGEQYF
TRBJ2-1 NA once TRBV30 TGTGCCTGGAGTTGGGTAGACGGGAATGAGCAGTTCTTC CAWSWVDGNEQFF
TRBJ2-6 NA NA TRBV2 TGTGCCAGCAGTTCAGGGCCTGGGGCCAACGTCCTGACTTTC CASSSGPGANVLTF
TRBJ1-5 NA NA TRBV6-5 TGTGCCAGCAGGCAGGGAATCGGTCAGCCCCAGCATTTT CASRQGIGQPQHF
TRBJ2-1 TRBD1 NA TRBV10-1 TGCGCCAGCAGTGAATCCTCCGGGACAGGGGGCAATGAGCAGTTCTTC CASSESSGTGGNEQFF
TRBJ2-7 NA NA TRBV18 TGTGCCAGCTCACCAGGTCAGCAGGGCTACGAGCAGTACTTC CASSPGQQGYEQYF
TRBJ2-7 TRBD1 NA TRBV6-5 TGTGCCAGCAGTTACCTGACAGGGGAAGACGAGCAGTACTTC CASSYLTGEDEQYF
TRBJ1-1 NA NA TRBV10-1 TGCGCCAGCAGACCCGGGACACCGAACACTGAAGCTTTCTTT CASRPGTPNTEAFF
TRBJ2-1 TRBD2 NA TRBV15 TGTGCCACCAGCAGAGAACGACCCCTAGCCTCGGGACTAGCGGGGGTTCGGTTCTTC CATSRERPLASGLAGVRFF